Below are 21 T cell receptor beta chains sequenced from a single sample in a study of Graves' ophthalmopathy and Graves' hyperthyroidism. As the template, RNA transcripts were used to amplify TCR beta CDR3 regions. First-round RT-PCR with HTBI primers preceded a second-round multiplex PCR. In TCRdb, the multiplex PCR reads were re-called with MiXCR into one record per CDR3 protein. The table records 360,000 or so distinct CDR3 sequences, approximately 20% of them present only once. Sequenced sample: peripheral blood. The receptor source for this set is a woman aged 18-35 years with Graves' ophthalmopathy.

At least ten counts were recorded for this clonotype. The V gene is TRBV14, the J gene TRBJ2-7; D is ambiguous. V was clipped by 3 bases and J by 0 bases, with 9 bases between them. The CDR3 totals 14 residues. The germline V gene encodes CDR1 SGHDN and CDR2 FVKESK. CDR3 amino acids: CASSQGFPSYEQYF. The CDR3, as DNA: TGTGCCAGCAGCCAGGGTTTCCCCTCCTACGAGCAGTACTTC.

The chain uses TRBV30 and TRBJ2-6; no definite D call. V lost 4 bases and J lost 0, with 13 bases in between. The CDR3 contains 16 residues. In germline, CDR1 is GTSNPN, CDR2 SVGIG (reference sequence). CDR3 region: CAWMHMETSGANVLTF. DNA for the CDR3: TGTGCCTGGATGCACATGGAAACCTCTGGGGCCAACGTCCTGACTTTC.

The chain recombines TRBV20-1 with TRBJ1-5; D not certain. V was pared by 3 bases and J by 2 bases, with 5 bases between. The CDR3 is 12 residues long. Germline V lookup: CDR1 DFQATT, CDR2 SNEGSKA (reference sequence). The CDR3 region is CSASLGNQPQHF. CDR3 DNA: TGCAGTGCTAGTCTCGGCAATCAGCCCCAGCATTTT.

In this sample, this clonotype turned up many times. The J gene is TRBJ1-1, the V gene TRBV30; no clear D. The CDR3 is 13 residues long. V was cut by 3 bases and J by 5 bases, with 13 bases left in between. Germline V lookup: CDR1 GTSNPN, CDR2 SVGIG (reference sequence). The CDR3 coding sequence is TGTGCCTGGAGACGGGGAGTAGCAACTGAAGCTTTCTTT. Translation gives CAWRRGVATEAFF.

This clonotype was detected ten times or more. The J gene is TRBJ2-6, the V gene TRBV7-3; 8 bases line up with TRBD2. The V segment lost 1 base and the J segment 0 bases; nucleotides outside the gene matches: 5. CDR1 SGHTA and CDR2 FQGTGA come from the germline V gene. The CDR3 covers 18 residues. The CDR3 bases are TGTGCCAGCAGCTTAATCGGGGGGGCGAGCTCTGGGGCCAACGTCCTGACTTTC. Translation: CASSLIGGASSGANVLTF.

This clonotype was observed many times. CDR3 in amino acids: CASSGKAGKNTEAFF. The CDR3 nucleotides are TGTGCCAGCAGCGGCAAGGCCGGAAAGAACACTGAAGCTTTCTTT. The rearrangement joins TRBV7-9 to TRBJ1-1; D not resolved. CDR3 length equals 15 residues. Trimming removed 5 bases at V and 1 base at J, with 14 bases between. Germline V gene lookup returns CDR1 SEHNR and CDR2 FQNEAQ (reference sequence).

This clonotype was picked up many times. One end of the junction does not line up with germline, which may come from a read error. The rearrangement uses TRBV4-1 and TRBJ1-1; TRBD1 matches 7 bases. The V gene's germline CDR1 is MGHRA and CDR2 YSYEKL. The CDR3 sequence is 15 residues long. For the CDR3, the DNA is TGCGCCAGCAGCCACAACAGGGGTATGAACACCGAAGCTTTCTTT. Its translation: CASSHNRGMNTEAFF.

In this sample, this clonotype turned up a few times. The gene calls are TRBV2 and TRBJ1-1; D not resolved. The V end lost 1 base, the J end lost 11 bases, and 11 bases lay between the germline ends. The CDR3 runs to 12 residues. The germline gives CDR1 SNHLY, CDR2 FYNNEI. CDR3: CASSEEGGSAFF. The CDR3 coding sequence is TGTGCCAGCAGTGAAGAGGGCGGGTCCGCTTTCTTT.

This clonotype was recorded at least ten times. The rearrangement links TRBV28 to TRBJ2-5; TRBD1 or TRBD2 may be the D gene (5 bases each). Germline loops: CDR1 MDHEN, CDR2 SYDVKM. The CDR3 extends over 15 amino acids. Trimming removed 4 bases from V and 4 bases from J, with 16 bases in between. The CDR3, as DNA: TGTGCCAGCAGTTCATCCTCGGGACGCGGAGAGACCCAGTACTTC. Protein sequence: CASSSSSGRGETQYF.

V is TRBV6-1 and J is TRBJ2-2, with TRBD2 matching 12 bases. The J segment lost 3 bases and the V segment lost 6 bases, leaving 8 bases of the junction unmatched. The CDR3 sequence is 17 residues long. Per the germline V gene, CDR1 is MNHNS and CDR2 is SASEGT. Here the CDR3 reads CASRATSGRSYTGELFF. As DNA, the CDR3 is TGTGCCAGCAGGGCTACTAGCGGGAGGTCCTACACCGGGGAGCTGTTTTTT.

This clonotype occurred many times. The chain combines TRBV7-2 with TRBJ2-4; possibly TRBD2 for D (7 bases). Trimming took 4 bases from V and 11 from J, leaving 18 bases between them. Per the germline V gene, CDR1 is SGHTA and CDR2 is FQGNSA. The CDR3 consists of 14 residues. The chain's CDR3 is CASSSGGGVKVQYF. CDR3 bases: TGTGCCAGCAGCTCCGGAGGGGGGGTAAAGGTTCAGTACTTC.

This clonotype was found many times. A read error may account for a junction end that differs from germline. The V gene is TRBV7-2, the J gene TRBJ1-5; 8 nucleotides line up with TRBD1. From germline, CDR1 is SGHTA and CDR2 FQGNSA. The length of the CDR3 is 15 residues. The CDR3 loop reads CAGSQRTGHTQPQHF. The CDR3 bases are TGTGCCGGCAGCCAGAGGACAGGGCACACTCAGCCCCAGCATTTT.

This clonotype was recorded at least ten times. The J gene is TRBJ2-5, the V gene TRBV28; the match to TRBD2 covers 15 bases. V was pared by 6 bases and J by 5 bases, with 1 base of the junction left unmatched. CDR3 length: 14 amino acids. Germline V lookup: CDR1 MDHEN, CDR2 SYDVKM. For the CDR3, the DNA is TGTGCCAGCAGAGGGACTAGCGGGAGGGAGACCCAGTACTTC. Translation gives CASRGTSGRETQYF.

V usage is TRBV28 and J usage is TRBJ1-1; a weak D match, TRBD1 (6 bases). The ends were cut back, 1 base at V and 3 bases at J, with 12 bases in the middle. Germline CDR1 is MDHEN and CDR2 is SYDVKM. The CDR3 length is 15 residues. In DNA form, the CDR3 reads TGTGCCAGCAGTTTATTCGGGCAGGGGCACACTGAAGCTTTCTTT. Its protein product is CASSLFGQGHTEAFF. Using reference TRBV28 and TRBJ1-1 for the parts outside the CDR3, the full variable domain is DVKVTQSSRYLVKRTGEKVFLECVQDMDHENMFWYRQDPGLGLRLIYFSYDVKMKEKGDIPEGYSVSREKKERFSLILESASTNQTSMYLCASSLFGQGHTEAFFGQGTRLTVV.

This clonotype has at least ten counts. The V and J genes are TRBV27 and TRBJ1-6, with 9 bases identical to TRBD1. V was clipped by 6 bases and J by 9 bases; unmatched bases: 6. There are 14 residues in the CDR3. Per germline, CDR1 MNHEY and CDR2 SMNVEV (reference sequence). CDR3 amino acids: CASRARTGVSPLHF. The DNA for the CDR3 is TGTGCCAGCAGGGCGAGGACAGGGGTTTCACCCCTCCACTTT.

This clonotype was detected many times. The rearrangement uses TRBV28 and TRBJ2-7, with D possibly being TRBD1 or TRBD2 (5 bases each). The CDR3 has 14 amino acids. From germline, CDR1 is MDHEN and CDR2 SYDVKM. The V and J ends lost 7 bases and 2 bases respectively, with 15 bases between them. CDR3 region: CASTTRGRTYEQYF. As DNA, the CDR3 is TGTGCCAGCACAACTCGGGGCCGAACCTACGAGCAGTACTTC. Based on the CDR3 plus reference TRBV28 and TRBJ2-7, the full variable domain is DVKVTQSSRYLVKRTGEKVFLECVQDMDHENMFWYRQDPGLGLRLIYFSYDVKMKEKGDIPEGYSVSREKKERFSLILESASTNQTSMYLCASTTRGRTYEQYFGPGTRLTVT.

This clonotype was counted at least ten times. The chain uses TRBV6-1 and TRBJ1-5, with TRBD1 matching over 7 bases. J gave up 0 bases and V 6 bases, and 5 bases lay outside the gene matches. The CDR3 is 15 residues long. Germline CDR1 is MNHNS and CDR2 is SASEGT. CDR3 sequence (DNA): TGTGCCAGCAGCCCCCGGACAGGTAGCAATCAGCCCCAGCATTTT. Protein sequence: CASSPRTGSNQPQHF.

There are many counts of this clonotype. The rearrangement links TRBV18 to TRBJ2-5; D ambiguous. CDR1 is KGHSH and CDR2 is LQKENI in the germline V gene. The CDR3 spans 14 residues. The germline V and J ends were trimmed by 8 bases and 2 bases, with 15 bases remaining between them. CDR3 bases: TGTGCCAGCAGCCCCACCGGGTTACAAGAGACCCAGTACTTC. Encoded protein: CASSPTGLQETQYF.

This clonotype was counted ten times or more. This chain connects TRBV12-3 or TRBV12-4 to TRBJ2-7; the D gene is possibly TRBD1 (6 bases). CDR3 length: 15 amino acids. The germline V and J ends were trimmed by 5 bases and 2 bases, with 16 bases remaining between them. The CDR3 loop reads CASSHRDTGTYEQYF. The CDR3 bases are TGTGCCAGCAGTCACCGGGACACAGGAACCTACGAGCAGTACTTC.

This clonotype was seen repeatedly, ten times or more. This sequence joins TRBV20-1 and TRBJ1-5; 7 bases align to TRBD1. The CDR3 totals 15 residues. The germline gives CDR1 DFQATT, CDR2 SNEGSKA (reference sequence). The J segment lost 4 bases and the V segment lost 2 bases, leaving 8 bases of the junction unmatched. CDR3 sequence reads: CSARLGQGGNQPQHF. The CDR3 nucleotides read TGCAGTGCTAGATTGGGGCAGGGGGGGAATCAGCCCCAGCATTTT.

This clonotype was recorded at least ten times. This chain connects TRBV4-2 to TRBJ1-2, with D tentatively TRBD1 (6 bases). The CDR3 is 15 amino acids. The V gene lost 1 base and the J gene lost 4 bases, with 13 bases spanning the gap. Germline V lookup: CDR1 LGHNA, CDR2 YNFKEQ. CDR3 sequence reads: CASSQGLAGVYGYTF. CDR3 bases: TGTGCCAGCAGCCAAGGATTGGCAGGGGTCTATGGCTACACCTTC.